These 24 T cell receptor beta chains were sequenced from one sample in a study of T-cell reconstitution after alpha-beta-depleted transplantation in children. Unique molecular identifiers were used in preparing the TCRbeta library. TCRdb re-called the PCR reads through MiXCR, storing one row per CDR3 protein. The table lists 350,000 to 400,000 distinct CDR3 sequences, roughly 13% of them singletons. The input for sequencing was PBMCs, taken from the stem cell graft. These receptors were obtained from a human donor who donated a stem cell graft to a child with Fanconi anemia.

This clonotype was counted at least ten times. Sequence at one end of the junction differs from germline and may be a read error. This chain connects TRBV12-3 or TRBV12-4 to TRBJ1-1; D remains unclear. The CDR3 sequence is 13 residues long. The CDR3 DNA follows: TGTGCCAGCAGCTTAGTTCGAAACACTGAAGCTTTCTTT. Translated, it gives CASSLVRNTEAFF.

A few counts support this clonotype. The rearrangement joins TRBV20-1 to TRBJ2-3; D is possibly TRBD2 (7 bases). Trimming removed 1 base at V and 1 base at J, with 12 bases between. The germline gives CDR1 DFQATT, CDR2 SNEGSKA (reference sequence). The CDR3 spans 15 residues. The CDR3 nucleotides are TGCAGTGCTAGAGGAACGCGGGGGCGCACAGATACGCAGTATTTT. It yields the protein CSARGTRGRTDTQYF.

The CDR3 sequence: CSATRHGTETNTEAFF. CDR3 nucleotides: TGCAGTGCTACCCGACACGGGACAGAGACCAACACTGAAGCTTTCTTT. The chain has TRBV20-1 and TRBJ1-1; 7 positions match TRBD1. Trimming at V came to 4 bases and at J to 2 bases, leaving 13 bases not matched to a gene. This CDR3 has 16 amino acids. The germline CDR1 and CDR2 sequences are DFQATT and SNEGSKA (reference sequence).

The chain recombines TRBV1 with TRBJ2-7. TRBV1 is labeled a pseudogene. The CDR3 is made up of 13 amino acids. The CDR3 region is CTSSPGPFYEQYF. CDR3 bases: TGCACCAGCAGCCCCGGACCTTTCTACGAGCAGTACTTC.

The chain carries TRBV3-1 and TRBJ1-1; D is perhaps TRBD1 (5 bases). V was cut by 2 bases and J by 5 bases, with 9 bases left in between. Germline V gene data show CDR1 as LGHDT and CDR2 as YNNKEL (reference sequence). This CDR3 is 13 amino acids long. The CDR3 DNA is TGTGCCAGCAGCCAAACCTACAGGACTGAAGCTTTCTTT. Its protein product is CASSQTYRTEAFF.

This clonotype was observed a few times. This chain links TRBV2 with TRBJ1-3; a possible D gene is TRBD1 (5 bases). The germline V gene has CDR1 SNHLY and CDR2 FYNNEI. The V end lost 7 bases, the J end lost 0 bases, and 10 bases lay between the germline ends. The CDR3 spans 14 residues. The CDR3 loop reads CASNFDSSGNTIYF. CDR3 nucleotide sequence: TGTGCCAGCAACTTCGACAGCTCTGGAAACACCATATATTTT. Based on the CDR3 plus reference TRBV2 and TRBJ1-3, the full variable domain is EPEVTQTPSHQVTQMGQEVILRCVPISNHLYFYWYRQILGQKVEFLVSFYNNEISEKSEIFDDQFSVERPDGSNFTLKIRSTKLEDSAMYFCASNFDSSGNTIYFGEGSWLTVV.

This clonotype was counted only a few times. CDR3 nucleotide sequence: TGTGCCAGCAGCCAAGAGGTTGGAAACACCATATATTTT. Translated: CASSQEVGNTIYF. The chain is built from TRBV4-2 and TRBJ1-3; D gene unclear. V dropped 0 bases and J dropped 3 bases, with 3 bases sitting between them. CDR3 length: 13 amino acids. CDR1 and CDR2 from the germline V gene are LGHNA and YNFKEQ.

In its sample, this clonotype was seen a few times. This chain uses TRBV6-1 with TRBJ1-4; D unresolved. The CDR3 totals 14 residues. The V gene's germline CDR1 is MNHNS and CDR2 SASEGT. Trimming left V 6 bases short and J 4 bases short, with 12 bases between. CDR3 residues: CASRSPVGNEKLFF. The CDR3 region has the DNA TGTGCCAGCAGGAGTCCCGTCGGTAATGAAAAACTGTTTTTT.

In its sample, this clonotype was seen many times. The J gene is TRBJ2-1, the V gene TRBV6-2 or TRBV6-3; 10 positions match TRBD1. Germline loops: CDR1 MNHEY, CDR2 SVGEGT. This CDR3 is 16 amino acids long. The V gene end was trimmed by 2 bases and the J gene end by 3 bases; junction bases not matched to a gene: 4. As DNA, the CDR3 is TGTGCCAGCAGTTACAGAGGGACAGGGGACTACAATGAGCAGTTCTTC. Its protein product is CASSYRGTGDYNEQFF.

This clonotype was counted at least ten times. V usage is TRBV4-2 and J usage is TRBJ2-3, with D possibly being TRBD2 (5 bases). The germline V gene encodes CDR1 LGHNA and CDR2 YNFKEQ. This CDR3 comprises 15 residues. V was pared by 0 bases and J by 2 bases, with 9 bases between. CDR3 amino acids: CASSQEGLTTDTQYF. CDR3 nucleotide sequence: TGTGCCAGCAGCCAAGAAGGACTTACCACAGATACGCAGTATTTT.

J is TRBJ1-4 and V is TRBV7-9, with a possible D match to TRBD1 (6 bases). The germline CDR1 and CDR2 sequences are SEHNR and FQNEAQ (reference sequence). CDR3 size: 13 residues. Trimming removed 11 bases at V and 5 bases at J, with 15 bases between. The CDR3 DNA is TGTGCCGGCCGGACAGATCTAAATGAAAAACTGTTTTTT. Residues: CAGRTDLNEKLFF.

This chain joins TRBV11-2 and TRBJ2-5; 7 bases match TRBD1. J lost 1 base, V lost 5 bases, and 7 bases had no gene match. Per the germline V gene, CDR1 is SGHAT and CDR2 is FQNNGV. The CDR3 loop spans 15 amino acids. CDR3 residues: CASSSRQGSQETQYF. CDR3 DNA sequence: TGTGCCAGCAGCAGTAGACAGGGATCCCAAGAGACCCAGTACTTC.

The rearrangement links TRBV6-1 to TRBJ1-2; unclear D gene. The CDR3 has 14 residues. V was shortened by 2 bases and J by 2 bases, with 9 bases between the two germline ends. Germline-derived CDR1 and CDR2 are MNHNS and SASEGT. The DNA of the CDR3 is TGTGCCAGCAGTGAAAGGGTAGGGAACTATGGCTACACCTTC. Translating it yields CASSERVGNYGYTF.

This clonotype came up a few times. Written as DNA, the CDR3 is TGTGCCAGCAGTTCCGCTGGCTATGGCTACACCTTC. Amino acid sequence: CASSSAGYGYTF. The chain couples TRBV6-2 or TRBV6-3 to TRBJ1-2; the D is unclear. V gave up 4 bases and J gave up 4 bases, with 7 bases separating them. The CDR3 extends over 12 amino acids. Germline CDR1 MNHEY, CDR2 SVGEGT.

This clonotype was seen once. This sequence joins TRBV5-1 and TRBJ1-1; D is possibly TRBD1 (5 bases). Germline V gene sequence: CDR1 SGHRS, CDR2 YFSETQ. The CDR3 spans 12 residues. The V end lost 4 bases, the J end lost 3 bases, and 7 bases lay between the germline ends. CDR3 DNA sequence: TGCGCCAGCAGCACGACAGACACTGAAGCTTTCTTT. This translates into CASSTTDTEAFF.

Many counts were recorded for this clonotype. The chain uses TRBV18 and TRBJ1-5; D may be TRBD1 (5 bases). Trimming removed 2 bases from V and 2 bases from J, with 7 bases in between. This CDR3 contains 14 residues. Germline loops: CDR1 KGHSH, CDR2 LQKENI. The CDR3 coding sequence is TGTGCCAGCTCACCAGGACACCGCAATCAGCCCCAGCATTTT. Translating it yields CASSPGHRNQPQHF.

As for this clonotype: Being one base from a much bigger clone, this may be a read error. The chain has TRBV10-3 and TRBJ2-3; 7 positions match TRBD2. Germline assignment: CDR1 ENHRY and CDR2 SYGVKD. This CDR3 has 12 amino acids. CDR3 in amino acids: CAMGGSTYTQYF. Written as DNA, the CDR3 is TGTGCCATGGGCGGGAGCACATATACGCAGTATTTT.

This clonotype turned up a few times. The chain uses TRBV18 and TRBJ1-5; D gene unclear. The CDR3 covers 12 residues. Trimming stripped 4 bases from V and 5 bases from J, with 6 bases between. In germline, CDR1 is KGHSH, CDR2 LQKENI. For the CDR3, the DNA is TGTGCCAGCTCACAACAGTATCAGCCCCAGCATTTT. Translation gives CASSQQYQPQHF.

This clonotype was observed a handful of times. V gene TRBV12-3 or TRBV12-4 combines with J gene TRBJ1-4, with D tentatively TRBD1 (5 bases). CDR3 length: 12 residues. Trimming pared 6 bases from V and 8 bases from J, leaving 10 bases between. CDR3 sequence (DNA): TGTGCCAGCAGGCGACACAGGGAAAAACTGTTTTTT. Encoded protein: CASRRHREKLFF.

This chain uses TRBV5-5 with TRBJ2-1, with 8 bases matching TRBD1. Germline V gene lookup returns CDR1 SGHKS and CDR2 YYEKEE (reference sequence). CDR3 length equals 14 residues. V was pared by 6 bases and J by 5 bases, with 7 bases of the junction left unmatched. DNA of the CDR3: TGTGCCAGCATCAGGCGGGGACAGGACAATGAGCAGTTCTTC. It codes for CASIRRGQDNEQFF.

In its sample, this clonotype was seen a few times. The J gene is TRBJ2-3, the V gene TRBV28; D is possibly TRBD2 (5 bases). This CDR3 contains 11 residues. CDR1 and CDR2 (germline): MDHEN, SYDVKM. Trimming cost V 5 bases and J 11 bases, with 11 bases left between them. Here the CDR3 reads CASSHFGEQYF. The CDR3 DNA is TGTGCCAGCAGTCACTTCGGGGAGCAGTATTTT.

This clonotype was picked up many times. The chain combines TRBV3-1 with TRBJ2-1; 9 nucleotides match TRBD1. V was pared by 8 bases and J by 12 bases, with 14 bases of the junction left unmatched. Germline assignment: CDR1 LGHDT and CDR2 YNNKEL (reference sequence). The CDR3 contains 14 residues. The CDR3 loop is CASGPGQGPRGQFF. The DNA of the CDR3 is TGTGCCAGCGGTCCGGGACAGGGTCCCAGGGGGCAGTTCTTC.

This clonotype has just a few counts. The chain employs TRBV7-6 and TRBJ1-1; perhaps TRBD1 as D (6 bases). V shed 0 bases and J shed 10 bases, with 18 bases lying between them. CDR1 is SGHVS and CDR2 is FNYEAQ in the germline V gene. CDR3 length equals 15 residues. DNA of the CDR3: TGTGCCAGCAGCTTAGCGCCCTCGGGGGGCAGATCAGCTTTCTTT. Encoded protein: CASSLAPSGGRSAFF. The full variable domain, with the rest looked up from reference TRBV7-6 and TRBJ1-1, is GAGVSQSPRYKVTKRGQDVALRCDPISGHVSLYWYRQALGQGPEFLTYFNYEAQQDKSGLPNDRFSAERPEGSISTLTIQRTEQRDSAMYRCASSLAPSGGRSAFFGQGTRLTVV.

This clonotype has a count of ten or more. The chain's CDR3 is CASSSGHNYGYTF. The CDR3 DNA is TGTGCCAGCAGCTCGGGACACAACTATGGCTACACCTTC. The chain couples TRBV7-9 to TRBJ1-2, with a tentative D call TRBD1 (6 bases). Trimming removed 4 bases at V and 2 bases at J, with 8 bases between. Germline-derived CDR1 and CDR2 are SEHNR and FQNEAQ (reference sequence). The CDR3 loop spans 13 amino acids.